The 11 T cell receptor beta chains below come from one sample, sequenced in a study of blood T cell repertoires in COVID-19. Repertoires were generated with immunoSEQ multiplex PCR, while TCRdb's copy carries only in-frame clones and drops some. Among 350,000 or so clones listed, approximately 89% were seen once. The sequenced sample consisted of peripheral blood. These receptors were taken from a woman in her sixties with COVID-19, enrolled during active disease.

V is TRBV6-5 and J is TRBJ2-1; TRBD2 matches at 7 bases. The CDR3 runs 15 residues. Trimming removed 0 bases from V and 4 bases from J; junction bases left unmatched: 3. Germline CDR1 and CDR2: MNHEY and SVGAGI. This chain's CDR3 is CASSYSPSGYNEQFF. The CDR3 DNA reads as TGTGCCAGCAGTTACTCTCCTAGCGGATACAATGAGCAGTTCTTC.

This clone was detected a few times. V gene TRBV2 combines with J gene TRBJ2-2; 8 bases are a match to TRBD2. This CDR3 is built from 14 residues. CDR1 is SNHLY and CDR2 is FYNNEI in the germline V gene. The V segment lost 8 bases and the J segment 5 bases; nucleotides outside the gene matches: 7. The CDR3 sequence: CASYRGGWTGELFF. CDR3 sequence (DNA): TGTGCCAGCTACCGGGGGGGATGGACCGGGGAGCTGTTTTTT. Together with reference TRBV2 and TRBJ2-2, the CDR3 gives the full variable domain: EPEVTQTPSHQVTQMGQEVILRCVPISNHLYFYWYRQILGQKVEFLVSFYNNEISEKSEIFDDQFSVERPDGSNFTLKIRSTKLEDSAMYFCASYRGGWTGELFFGEGSRLTVL.

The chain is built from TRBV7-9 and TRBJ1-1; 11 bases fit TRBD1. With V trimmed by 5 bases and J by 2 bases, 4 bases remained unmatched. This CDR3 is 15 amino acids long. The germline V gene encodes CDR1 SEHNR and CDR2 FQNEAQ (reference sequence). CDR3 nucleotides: TGTGCCAGCAGCCTCCGGACAGGGGGCAACACTGAAGCTTTCTTT. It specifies CASSLRTGGNTEAFF. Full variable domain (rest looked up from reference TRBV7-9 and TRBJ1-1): DTGVSQNPRHKITKRGQNVTFRCDPISEHNRLYWYRQTLGQGPEFLTYFQNEAQLEKSRLLSDRFSAERPKGSFSTLEIQRTEQGDSAMYLCASSLRTGGNTEAFFGQGTRLTVV.

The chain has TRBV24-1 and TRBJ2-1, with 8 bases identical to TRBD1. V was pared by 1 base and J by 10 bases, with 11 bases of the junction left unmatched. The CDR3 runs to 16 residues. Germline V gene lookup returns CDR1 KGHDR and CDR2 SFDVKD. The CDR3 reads CATSDFVGTGKEEQFF. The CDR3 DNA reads TGTGCCACCAGTGATTTTGTCGGGACAGGTAAGGAGGAGCAGTTCTTC.

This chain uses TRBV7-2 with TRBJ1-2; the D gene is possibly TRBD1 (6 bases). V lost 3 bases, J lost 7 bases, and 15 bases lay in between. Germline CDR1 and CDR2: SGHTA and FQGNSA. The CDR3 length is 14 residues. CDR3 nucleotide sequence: TGTGCCAGCAGCTTCGGGACATCCCGAAGTGGCTACACCTTC. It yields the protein CASSFGTSRSGYTF. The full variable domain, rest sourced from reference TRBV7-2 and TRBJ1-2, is GAGVSQSPSNKVTEKGKDVELRCDPISGHTALYWYRQSLGQGLEFLIYFQGNSAPDKSGLPSDRFSAERTGGSVSTLTIQRTQQEDSAVYLCASSFGTSRSGYTFGSGTRLTVV.

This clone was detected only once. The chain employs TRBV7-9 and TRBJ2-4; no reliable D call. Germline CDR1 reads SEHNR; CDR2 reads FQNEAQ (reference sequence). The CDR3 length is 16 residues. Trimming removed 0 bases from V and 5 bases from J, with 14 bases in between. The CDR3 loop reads CASSLARSQPQNIQYF. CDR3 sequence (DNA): TGTGCCAGCAGCTTAGCGCGGTCGCAGCCTCAAAACATTCAGTACTTC.

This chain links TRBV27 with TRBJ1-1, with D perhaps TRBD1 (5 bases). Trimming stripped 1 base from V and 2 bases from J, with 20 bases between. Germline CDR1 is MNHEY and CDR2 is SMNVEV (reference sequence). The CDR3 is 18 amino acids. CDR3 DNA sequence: TGTGCCAGCAGTTTATTTATCGTCCCAGGGCGTAAAAACACTGAAGCTTTCTTT. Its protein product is CASSLFIVPGRKNTEAFF.

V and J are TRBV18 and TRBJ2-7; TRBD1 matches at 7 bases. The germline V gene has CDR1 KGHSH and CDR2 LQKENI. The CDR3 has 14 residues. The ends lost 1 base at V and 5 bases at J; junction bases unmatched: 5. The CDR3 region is CASSPLGQSNEQYF. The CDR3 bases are TGTGCCAGCTCACCACTGGGACAGTCGAACGAGCAGTACTTC.

CDR3 DNA sequence: TGTGCCAGCAGCCATGATAACCGGAGGGGTGAGCAGTTCTTC. Encoded protein: CASSHDNRRGEQFF. This chain joins TRBV3-1 (or the pseudogene TRBV3-2) and TRBJ2-1; possibly TRBD2 for D (6 bases). This CDR3 is built from 14 residues. V shed 3 bases and J shed 9 bases, with 15 bases lying between them. Germline V lookup: CDR1 LGHDT, CDR2 YNNKEL (reference sequence).

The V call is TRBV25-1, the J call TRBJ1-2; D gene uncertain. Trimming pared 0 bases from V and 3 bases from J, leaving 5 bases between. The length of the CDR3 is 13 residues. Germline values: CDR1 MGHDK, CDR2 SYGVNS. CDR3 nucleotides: TGTGCCAGCAGTGAATATCCAGACTATGGCTACACCTTC. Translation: CASSEYPDYGYTF.

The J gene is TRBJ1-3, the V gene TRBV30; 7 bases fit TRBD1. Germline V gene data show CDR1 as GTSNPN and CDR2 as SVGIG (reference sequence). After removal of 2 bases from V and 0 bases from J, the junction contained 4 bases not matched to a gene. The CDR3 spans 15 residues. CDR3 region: CAWSHYRGSGNTIYF. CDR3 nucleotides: TGTGCCTGGAGTCACTACAGGGGCTCTGGAAACACCATATATTTT.